The 4 T cell receptor beta chains reported below all come from one sample, sequenced in a study of T-cell reconstitution after alpha-beta-depleted transplantation in children. Unique molecular identifiers featured in how the TCRbeta library was prepared. MiXCR, applied by TCRdb to the PCR reads, yields one record per CDR3 protein. The sample lists approximately 650,000 distinct CDR3 sequences, 13% seen once, with 0.79% in the top ten. This specimen was PBMCs, taken before TCRalphabeta/CD19-depleted stem cell transplant. These TCRs come from a girl under 10 years old with congenital amegakaryocytic thrombocytopenia, due to receive a stem cell transplant.

In this sample, this clonotype turned up many times. This rearrangement joins TRBV20-1 to TRBJ1-2; tentatively, D is TRBD1 (5 bases). V shed 6 bases and J shed 4 bases, with 18 bases lying between them. Germline CDR1 reads DFQATT; CDR2 reads SNEGSKA (reference sequence). The CDR3 contains 14 residues. CDR3 DNA sequence: TGCAGTGCAGATCCAGGGCCCGGTAGCTATGGCTACACCTTC. Protein: CSADPGPGSYGYTF.

This clonotype was observed many times. This chain joins TRBV20-1 and TRBJ2-3, with D uncertain. Germline V lookup: CDR1 DFQATT, CDR2 SNEGSKA (reference sequence). The CDR3 is made up of 10 amino acids. V lost 3 bases and J 5 bases, leaving 3 bases between the germline ends. The CDR3 DNA follows: TGCAGTGCTAGGCTAGATACGCAGTATTTT. The encoded protein is CSARLDTQYF.

For this clonotype: A read error is possible here, since a much larger clone lies one base away. CDR3 DNA: TGCAGCTTCGCAATGACAAACACTGAAGCTTTCTTT. Its translation is CSFAMTNTEAFF. The J gene is TRBJ1-1, the V gene TRBV29-1; D gene ambiguous. The V end was cut by 8 bases, the J end by 2 bases, with 12 bases between. The CDR3 has 12 residues. CDR1 and CDR2 from the germline V gene are SQVTM and ANQGSEA.

The J gene is TRBJ2-6, the V gene TRBV7-9, with 11 bases lining up with TRBD2. J gave up 4 bases and V 11 bases, and 13 bases lay outside the gene matches. Germline assignment: CDR1 SEHNR and CDR2 FQNEAQ (reference sequence). CDR3 length: 17 residues. This chain's CDR3 is CAGTLAGGPPGANVLTF. CDR3 coding DNA: TGTGCCGGGACCTTAGCGGGAGGGCCTCCCGGGGCCAACGTCCTGACTTTC.